The next 20 T cell receptor beta chains were all read from a single sample in a study of T cells after yellow fever vaccination. One entry per CDR3 protein results from TCRdb running MiXCR on the 5' RACE reads. The repertoire holds about 63,000 distinct CDR3 sequences, with about 7.8% as singletons. The material was CD8+ T cells sorted from PBMCs, obtained 15 days after the yellow fever booster vaccination. The receptors were sampled from a man between 25 and 39 years old who received the YFV17D yellow fever vaccine.

In this sample, this clonotype turned up many times. The CDR3 spells CASSYSKILWLGQYF. The CDR3 bases are TGTGCCAGCAGTTACTCGAAAATTCTGTGGCTGGGGCAGTACTTC. The chain joins TRBV6-5 to TRBJ2-7; no firm D call. Germline V gene lookup returns CDR1 MNHEY and CDR2 SVGAGI. The CDR3 spans 15 residues. Trimming took off 0 bases at V and 9 bases at J, with 18 bases between the two ends.

This clonotype was recorded a few times. V usage is TRBV3-1 and J usage is TRBJ2-1, with a possible D match to TRBD1 (6 bases). The germline gives CDR1 LGHDT, CDR2 YNNKEL (reference sequence). Trimming cost V 11 bases and J 4 bases, with 21 bases left between them. The CDR3 loop spans 15 amino acids. The CDR3, as DNA: TGTGCCTCGCTAGGACAGCACCCCTCATACAATGAGCAGTTCTTC. Translated: CASLGQHPSYNEQFF.

In this sample, this clonotype turned up many times. CDR3 amino acids: CASSVAVGFRDIQYF. In DNA form, the CDR3 reads TGTGCCAGCAGCGTAGCTGTGGGGTTTCGGGACATTCAGTACTTC. This chain links TRBV9 with TRBJ2-4; no clear D gene. The germline V and J ends were trimmed by 0 bases and 8 bases, with 15 bases remaining between them. Per germline, CDR1 SGDLS and CDR2 YYNGEE. The CDR3 spans 15 residues.

This clonotype was seen ten or more times. V and J are TRBV5-1 and TRBJ2-3; D is undetermined. Germline CDR1 reads SGHRS; CDR2 reads YFSETQ. This CDR3 is built from 12 residues. V was trimmed by 5 bases and J by 6 bases, leaving 10 bases between them. In DNA form, the CDR3 reads TGCGCCAGCAGTAATGGCTTGGATACGCAGTATTTT. Translation gives CASSNGLDTQYF.

This clonotype came up many times. The gene calls are TRBV7-9 and TRBJ2-7; no definite D call. CDR3 length equals 14 residues. Trimming removed 5 bases at V and 2 bases at J, with 13 bases between. The V gene's germline CDR1 is SEHNR and CDR2 FQNEAQ (reference sequence). For the CDR3, the DNA is TGTGCCAGCAGCGCCGAACCTGCCCCCTACGAGCAGTACTTC. Protein sequence: CASSAEPAPYEQYF.

This chain joins TRBV12-3 or TRBV12-4 and TRBJ2-1, with TRBD2 identical over 7 bases. With V trimmed by 3 bases and J by 7 bases, 9 bases remained unmatched. This CDR3 contains 15 residues. The CDR3 protein is CASSFSGRLDNEQFF. The CDR3 nucleotides are TGTGCCAGCAGTTTTTCCGGGAGGCTTGATAATGAGCAGTTCTTC.

This clonotype was detected ten times or more. The junction differs from germline at one of its ends, possibly a read error. The CDR3 DNA follows: TGTGCTAGCAGCTTAGACTATGAGGATCAAGAGACCCAGTACTTC. Amino acids: CASSLDYEDQETQYF. The chain combines TRBV7-7 with TRBJ2-5; D is perhaps TRBD2 (5 bases). From germline, CDR1 is SSHAT and CDR2 FNYEAQ (reference sequence). This CDR3 has 15 amino acids. The whole variable domain, filled in from reference TRBV7-7 and TRBJ2-5, reads GAGVSQSPRYKVTKRGQDVTLRCDPISSHATLYWYQQALGQGPEFLTYFNYEAQPDKSGLPSDRFSAERPEGSISTLTIQRTEQRDSAMYRCASSLDYEDQETQYFGPGTRLLVL.

This clonotype was counted many times. The CDR3 nucleotides read TGCAGCGTTGATGGTAAGCACAGCTCCTACAATGAGCAGTTCTTC. The encoded protein is CSVDGKHSSYNEQFF. This chain uses TRBV29-1 with TRBJ2-1, with unresolved D. The V gene lost 3 bases and the J gene lost 0 bases, with 12 bases spanning the gap. The germline gives CDR1 SQVTM, CDR2 ANQGSEA. The CDR3 totals 15 residues.

The sample holds many counts of this clonotype. The rearrangement uses TRBV24-1 and TRBJ2-7; possibly TRBD1 for D (5 bases). The CDR3 totals 11 residues. V was pared by 10 bases and J by 3 bases, with 9 bases between. CDR1 KGHDR and CDR2 SFDVKD come from the germline V gene. The CDR3 bases are TGTGCCACTGCCCAGGGCTACGAGCAGTACTTC. It codes for CATAQGYEQYF.

This clonotype showed up many times. V and J are TRBV4-3 and TRBJ2-7, with 9 positions matching TRBD2. Germline CDR1 reads LGHNA; CDR2 reads YSLEER. The ends lost 1 base at V and 7 bases at J; junction bases unmatched: 2. The CDR3 has 13 residues. The chain's CDR3 is CASSQGLAEEQYF. CDR3 in DNA: TGCGCCAGCAGCCAAGGACTAGCGGAAGAGCAGTACTTC.

The sample holds many counts of this clonotype. V is TRBV4-3 and J is TRBJ1-4; D is perhaps TRBD1 (5 bases). Trimming removed 0 bases at V and 8 bases at J, with 19 bases between. CDR1 and CDR2 (germline): LGHNA, YSLEER. This CDR3 region has 17 residues. CDR3 coding DNA: TGCGCCAGCAGCCAAGACCCAGACGGGACGGCGGGGGAAAAACTGTTTTTT. As protein: CASSQDPDGTAGEKLFF.

Ten or more counts support this clonotype. This chain uses TRBV19 with TRBJ2-1; D is ambiguous. Trimming cost V 3 bases and J 0 bases, with 6 bases left between them. Germline V lookup: CDR1 LNHDA, CDR2 SQIVND (reference sequence). This CDR3 is built from 14 residues. Written as DNA, the CDR3 is TGTGCCAGTAGTATGCTTAGCTCCTACAATGAGCAGTTCTTC. It translates to CASSMLSSYNEQFF.

A note on this clonotype: Just one base apart from a much larger clone, this may be a read error. This chain joins TRBV5-1 and TRBJ2-5; unclear D gene. The CDR3 extends over 15 amino acids. Germline V gives CDR1 SGHRS, CDR2 YFSETQ. The V end lost 4 bases, the J end lost 6 bases, and 19 bases lay between the germline ends. CDR3 region: CASSSTRYSLQTQYF. In DNA, the CDR3 is TGCGCCAGCAGCAGTACCCGGTACTCCTTGCAGACCCAGTACTTC.

Many counts were recorded for this clonotype. This sequence joins TRBV20-1 and TRBJ2-7; 7 bases match TRBD1. Germline V gives CDR1 DFQATT, CDR2 SNEGSKA (reference sequence). Trimming cost V 1 base and J 3 bases; bases outside gene matches: 3. The CDR3 consists of 13 residues. Written as DNA, the CDR3 is TGCAGTGCTAGAGTCCGGGACAGCTACGAGCAGTACTTC. Amino acids: CSARVRDSYEQYF.

This clonotype was counted many times. The chain combines TRBV24-1 with TRBJ1-5; D remains ambiguous. There are 9 residues in the CDR3. Germline V gene data show CDR1 as KGHDR and CDR2 as SFDVKD. V was pared by 6 bases and J by 7 bases, with 0 bases between. CDR3 protein: CATSQPQHF. The CDR3 DNA reads TGTGCCACCAGTCAGCCCCAGCATTTT.

The sample holds many counts of this clonotype. The chain joins TRBV7-3 to TRBJ2-5; possibly TRBD2 for D (6 bases). Germline V gives CDR1 SGHTA, CDR2 FQGTGA. Between the trimmed V and J ends, which lost 4 bases and 5 bases, there was a span of 14 bases. This CDR3 has 14 residues. CDR3 residues: CASSSGLSGETQYF. For the CDR3, the DNA is TGTGCCAGCAGCTCAGGACTGAGCGGGGAGACCCAGTACTTC.

This clonotype was recorded at least ten times. This chain's CDR3 is CASSLISGTDTQYF. The CDR3 region has the DNA TGTGCCAGCAGCCTTATTAGCGGGACAGATACGCAGTATTTT. The chain couples TRBV7-6 to TRBJ2-3; 7 positions match TRBD2. The CDR3 is made up of 14 amino acids. The germline V gene has CDR1 SGHVS and CDR2 FNYEAQ. V dropped 5 bases and J dropped 3; count of bases not matched to a gene: 5.

The sample holds a few counts of this clonotype. This sequence joins TRBV11-2 and TRBJ2-1; 8 nucleotides match TRBD1. The CDR3 runs to 15 residues. Per the germline V gene, CDR1 is SGHAT and CDR2 is FQNNGV. V lost 4 bases to trimming and J lost 5 bases; unmatched junction nucleotides: 7. The CDR3 bases are TGTGCCAGCAGCTATCCGGGACAGGACGACAATGAGCAGTTCTTC. As protein: CASSYPGQDDNEQFF.

This clonotype was seen a handful of times. The genes are TRBV7-9 and TRBJ2-1; tentatively, D is TRBD1 (5 bases). Germline CDR1 reads SEHNR; CDR2 reads FQNEAQ (reference sequence). V was cut by 7 bases and J by 7 bases, with 14 bases left in between. The CDR3 has 13 residues. The CDR3, as DNA: TGTGCCAGCATCACAGGTGGACGTAATGAGCAGTTCTTC. It codes for CASITGGRNEQFF.

This clonotype came up many times. The chain employs TRBV7-2 and TRBJ2-7; D unresolved. Germline values: CDR1 SGHTA, CDR2 FQGNSA. This CDR3 has 15 residues. The germline V and J ends were trimmed by 3 bases and 6 bases, with 18 bases remaining between them. CDR3 sequence reads: CASSFLSLGSSEQYF. The CDR3 nucleotides read TGTGCCAGCAGCTTTCTATCCCTAGGCTCTTCCGAGCAGTACTTC.